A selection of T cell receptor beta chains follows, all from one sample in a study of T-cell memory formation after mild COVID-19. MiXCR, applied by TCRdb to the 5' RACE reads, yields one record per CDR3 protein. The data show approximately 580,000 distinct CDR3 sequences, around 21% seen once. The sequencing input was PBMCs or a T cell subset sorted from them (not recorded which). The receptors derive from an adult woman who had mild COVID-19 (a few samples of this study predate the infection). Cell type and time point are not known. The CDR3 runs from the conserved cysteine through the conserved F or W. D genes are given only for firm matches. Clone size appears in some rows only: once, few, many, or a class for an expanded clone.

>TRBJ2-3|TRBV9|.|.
TGTGCCAGCAGCGTAAGCCACCCTAGCACAGATACGCAGTATTTT
CASSVSHPSTDTQYF
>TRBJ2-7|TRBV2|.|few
TGTGCCAGCAGGAACACCGGGACGGCGGGCGGCGAGCAGTACTTC
CASRNTGTAGGEQYF
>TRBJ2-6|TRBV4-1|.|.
TGCGCCAGCAGCCAAGATCTAAGCTCTGGGGCCAACGTCCTGACTTTC
CASSQDLSSGANVLTF
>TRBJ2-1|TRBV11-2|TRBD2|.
TGTGCCAGCAGATACGGACTAGCGGGGGGTCCCTCCTACAATGAGCAGTTCTTC
CASRYGLAGGPSYNEQFF
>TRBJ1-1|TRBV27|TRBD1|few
TGTGCCTCGACCCGGATGGACAGGAGGAACACTGAAGCTTTCTTT
CASTRMDRRNTEAFF
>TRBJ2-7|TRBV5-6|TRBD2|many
TGTGCCAGCAGCTTAGCAGGACTAGCGGGGGGATACGAGCAGTACTTC
CASSLAGLAGGYEQYF
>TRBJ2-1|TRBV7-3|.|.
TGTGCCAGCAGCTTAGAGAGGGGGGACTACAATGAGCAGTTCTTC
CASSLERGDYNEQFF
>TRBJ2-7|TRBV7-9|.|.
TGTGCCAGCCAGGGGACAAGCTCCTACGAGCAGTACTTC
CASQGTSSYEQYF
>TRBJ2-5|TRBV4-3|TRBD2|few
TGCGCCAGCAGCCAGGCTCAGGGACTAGCGGGGCAAGAGACCCAGTACTTC
CASSQAQGLAGQETQYF
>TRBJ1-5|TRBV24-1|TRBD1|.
TGTGCCACCAGTATCACAGGGGGCGGCAATCAGCCCCAGCATTTT
CATSITGGGNQPQHF